This passage covers 17 T cell receptor beta chains from one sample sequenced in a study of control samples from healthy donors and cancer patients. Clones were read by immunoSEQ multiplex PCR, and TCRdb kept only the in-frame ones, dropping some. This table has about 170,000 clones, roughly 95% appearing once. Material: blood. These TCRs come from a woman aged 55 to 70 in good health.

The chain carries TRBV6-2 or TRBV6-3 and TRBJ1-3; no definite D call. Germline-derived CDR1 and CDR2 are MNHEY and SVGEGT. Trimming left V 6 bases short and J 1 base short, with 4 bases between. The CDR3 totals 12 residues. The CDR3 sequence: CASSPSGNTIYF. In nucleotides, the CDR3 is TGTGCCAGCAGCCCTTCTGGAAACACCATATATTTT.

V gene TRBV5-1 combines with J gene TRBJ2-2, with a weak D call TRBD1 (5 bases). The V and J ends lost 1 base and 7 bases respectively, with 14 bases between them. The CDR3 has 15 amino acids. CDR1 SGHRS and CDR2 YFSETQ come from the germline V gene. The CDR3 nucleotides are TGCGCCAGCAGCTTGTTAGAGACAGTAGGCGGGGAGCTGTTTTTT. The encoded protein is CASSLLETVGGELFF.

CDR3 nucleotide sequence: TGTGCCAGCAGCTCCCCCGAGACAGGGGGTGGATATGGCTACACCTTC. Translated: CASSSPETGGGYGYTF. This chain connects TRBV5-5 to TRBJ1-2; 9 nucleotides line up with TRBD1. This CDR3 region has 16 residues. V shed 3 bases and J 5 bases; nucleotides not matched to a gene: 11. Per germline, CDR1 SGHKS and CDR2 YYEKEE (reference sequence).

This chain connects TRBV7-9 to TRBJ1-1; D possibly corresponds to TRBD1 (6 bases). From germline, CDR1 is SEHNR and CDR2 FQNEAQ (reference sequence). Trimming cost V 3 bases and J 3 bases, with 14 bases left between them. The CDR3 consists of 15 residues. CDR3 DNA: TGTGCCAGCAGCTTTAGGGAAAGGGGGGACACTGAAGCTTTCTTT. Protein product: CASSFRERGDTEAFF.

This clone is classed as medium-sized. The V call is TRBV4-3, the J call TRBJ2-3, with TRBD1 matching over 9 bases. Germline CDR1 LGHNA, CDR2 YSLEER. J gave up 3 bases and V 1 base, and 2 bases lay outside the gene matches. The CDR3 sequence is 15 residues long. CDR3 in amino acids: CASSQGTGETDTQYF. CDR3 sequence (DNA): TGCGCCAGCAGCCAAGGGACAGGGGAGACAGATACGCAGTATTTT.

The chain employs TRBV6-4 and TRBJ2-2, with D unresolved. From germline, CDR1 is MRHNA and CDR2 SNTAGT. This CDR3 contains 13 residues. Trimming cost V 4 bases and J 4 bases, with 7 bases left between them. CDR3 protein: CASSGSSTGELFF. DNA for the CDR3: TGTGCCAGCAGTGGGAGCAGCACCGGGGAGCTGTTTTTT.

The chain joins TRBV28 to TRBJ2-1, with a possible D match to TRBD1 (5 bases). The germline gives CDR1 MDHEN, CDR2 SYDVKM. Trimming removed 6 bases at V and 15 bases at J, with 33 bases between. CDR3 length equals 17 residues. The CDR3 DNA sequence: TGTGCCAGCAGGGAAATGTCCCTGGGGCGGCGACGACCTGGCGGGTTCTTC. This encodes CASREMSLGRRRPGGFF.

The chain joins TRBV7-9 to TRBJ1-2; 9 positions agree with TRBD1. This CDR3 region has 15 residues. V was pared by 5 bases and J by 5 bases, with 9 bases of the junction left unmatched. Germline loops: CDR1 SEHNR, CDR2 FQNEAQ (reference sequence). The CDR3 is CASSVTGGAGYGYTF. The CDR3, as DNA: TGTGCCAGCAGCGTTACAGGGGGCGCGGGATATGGCTACACCTTC.

This chain connects TRBV4-1 to TRBJ2-1, with TRBD2 matching over 11 bases. The CDR3 loop spans 16 amino acids. V was pared by 3 bases and J by 7 bases, with 8 bases of the junction left unmatched. Germline V gives CDR1 MGHRA, CDR2 YSYEKL. CDR3: CASSQGRLAGRNEQFF. The CDR3 nucleotides are TGCGCCAGCAGCCAGGGGAGACTAGCGGGGCGGAATGAGCAGTTCTTC.

A single count supports this clone. The gene calls are TRBV6-6 and TRBJ1-2; 7 nucleotides match TRBD1. CDR3 length: 14 residues. The V gene's germline CDR1 is MNHNY and CDR2 SVGAGI (reference sequence). After removal of 7 bases from V and 7 bases from J, the junction contained 12 bases not matched to a gene. CDR3 DNA sequence: TGTGCCAGCACCCGGGAGGGGGCAAATTTTGGCTACACCTTC. Translated, it gives CASTREGANFGYTF.

The V gene is TRBV11-1, the J gene TRBJ2-3, with D possibly matching TRBD2 (6 bases). V gave up 2 bases and J gave up 0 bases, with 12 bases separating them. Per germline, CDR1 SGHAT and CDR2 FQDESV (reference sequence). This CDR3 region has 16 residues. This CDR3 is CASSLRGRTSTDTQYF. In DNA form, the CDR3 reads TGTGCCAGCAGCTTACGGGGGAGAACTAGCACAGATACGCAGTATTTT.

The rearrangement joins TRBV12-3 or TRBV12-4 to TRBJ1-2; unclear D gene. This CDR3 is 12 amino acids long. Trimming cost V 6 bases and J 7 bases, with 12 bases left between them. The CDR3, as DNA: TGTGCCAGCAGACTTACCGGTCCTGGCTACACCTTC. Amino acid sequence: CASRLTGPGYTF.

This chain connects TRBV2 to TRBJ1-4, with D perhaps TRBD1 (6 bases). CDR3 length equals 15 residues. Between the trimmed V and J ends, which lost 7 bases and 4 bases, there was a span of 16 bases. The germline V gene has CDR1 SNHLY and CDR2 FYNNEI. Written as DNA, the CDR3 is TGTGCCAGCACCCTTACGACAGGAATTAATGAAAAACTGTTTTTT. Its translation is CASTLTTGINEKLFF. Drawing the rest from reference TRBV2 and TRBJ1-4, the complete variable domain is EPEVTQTPSHQVTQMGQEVILRCVPISNHLYFYWYRQILGQKVEFLVSFYNNEISEKSEIFDDQFSVERPDGSNFTLKIRSTKLEDSAMYFCASTLTTGINEKLFFGSGTQLSVL.

CDR3 in amino acids: CASSAMTGVGNIQYF. As DNA, the CDR3 is TGTGCCAGCAGCGCGATGACAGGGGTGGGAAACATTCAGTACTTC. V gene TRBV7-9 combines with J gene TRBJ2-4; 8 nucleotides match TRBD1. CDR1 and CDR2 (germline): SEHNR, FQNEAQ (reference sequence). The ends lost 5 bases at V and 6 bases at J; junction bases unmatched: 9. The CDR3 totals 15 residues.

This clone has a single count. J is TRBJ1-4 and V is TRBV3-1 (or the pseudogene TRBV3-2); 10 positions match TRBD1. CDR3 size: 15 residues. With 4 bases clipped from V and 7 bases from J, the junction kept 6 bases outside the gene matches. Germline assignment: CDR1 LGHDT and CDR2 YNNKEL (reference sequence). CDR3 coding DNA: TGTGCCAGCAGCCCGACAGGGGGCGCCGGTGAAAAACTGTTTTTT. Protein sequence: CASSPTGGAGEKLFF.

This CDR3 is CASSLAGANTEAFF. The CDR3 DNA sequence: TGTGCCAGCAGCTTAGCCGGTGCGAACACTGAAGCTTTCTTT. The chain uses TRBV11-2 and TRBJ1-1; D not resolved. Germline loops: CDR1 SGHAT, CDR2 FQNNGV. The CDR3 is 14 amino acids. V lost 1 base and J lost 1, with 7 bases in between.

This chain uses TRBV6-6 with TRBJ1-2; TRBD1 is a possible D gene (6 bases). V was trimmed by 7 bases and J by 4 bases, leaving 16 bases between them. Germline CDR1 and CDR2: MNHNY and SVGAGI (reference sequence). The CDR3 length is 14 residues. The CDR3 loop reads CASTEGGGSYGYTF. DNA for the CDR3: TGTGCCAGCACCGAAGGGGGGGGGAGCTATGGCTACACCTTC.